A selection of T cell receptor beta chains follows, all from one sample in a study of vaccination and CD4 T cells after COVID-19. These receptors' antigens are unknown. A single record per CDR3 protein comes from TCRdb applying MiXCR to the PCR reads. The sample carries some 18,000 distinct CDR3 sequences, 60% to 70% recorded once. Source material: CD4+ T cells from blood, cultured in vitro. The receptors derive from a human donor who had recovered from COVID-19. Each CDR3 is given with its conserved first and last residue. A D gene is named only where the DNA matches it firmly. A row's size may be missing; if present it is once, few, many or a size class.

clone size: few
D gene: .
V gene: TRBV10-2
J gene: TRBJ2-2
CDR3 DNA: TGCGCCAGCTCCTCCGGAGCGGTCACCGGGGAGCTGTTTTTT
CDR3 protein: CASSSGAVTGELFF

clone size: .
D gene: TRBD1
V gene: TRBV11-2
J gene: TRBJ1-1
CDR3 DNA: TGTGCCAGCAGCTTAAGAGGGACAGGTTTTGACACTGAAGCTTTCTTT
CDR3 protein: CASSLRGTGFDTEAFF

clone size: .
D gene: .
V gene: TRBV7-2
J gene: TRBJ1-2
CDR3 DNA: TGTGCCAGCAGCTTCGGTCCCAACTATGGCTACACCTTC
CDR3 protein: CASSFGPNYGYTF

clone size: medium-sized
D gene: .
V gene: TRBV6-5
J gene: TRBJ1-4
CDR3 DNA: TGTGCCAGCAGTTACTCATTCTTACCCGGGGCCTCGGAGGAAAAACTGTTTTTT
CDR3 protein: CASSYSFLPGASEEKLFF

clone size: few
D gene: TRBD1
V gene: TRBV27
J gene: TRBJ1-6
CDR3 DNA: TGTGCCAGCAGTTTGGGGGGGGACAGGAAGAATTCACCCCTCCACTTT
CDR3 protein: CASSLGGDRKNSPLHF

clone size: .
D gene: TRBD2
V gene: TRBV20-1
J gene: TRBJ2-1
CDR3 DNA: TGCAGTGCCCCCCGGGGTAGCGGGAGATTTGGTGAGCAGTTCTTC
CDR3 protein: CSAPRGSGRFGEQFF

clone size: .
D gene: .
V gene: TRBV24-1
J gene: TRBJ2-1
CDR3 DNA: TGTGCCACCAGTGATGACTACAGAGAGCAGTTCTTC
CDR3 protein: CATSDDYREQFF

clone size: .
D gene: .
V gene: TRBV5-8
J gene: TRBJ1-3
CDR3 DNA: TGTGCCACCACTCTCGGAGGGAGGGCTGGAAACACCATATATTTT
CDR3 protein: CATTLGGRAGNTIYF

clone size: .
D gene: TRBD1
V gene: TRBV24-1
J gene: TRBJ2-3
CDR3 DNA: TGTGCCACCAGTGATTGGACAGGGGGCCGCGCAGATACGCAGTATTTT
CDR3 protein: CATSDWTGGRADTQYF

clone size: few
D gene: .
V gene: TRBV30
J gene: TRBJ1-1
CDR3 DNA: TGTGCCTGGAATGGACAGTCGGGCACTGAAGCTTTCTTT
CDR3 protein: CAWNGQSGTEAFF